The rows below give T cell receptor beta chains drawn from one sample of a study of T cells in Graves' hyperthyroidism and ophthalmopathy. Each CDR3 protein gets one entry after TCRdb re-called the multiplex PCR reads with MiXCR. The data show around 190,000 distinct CDR3 sequences, approximately 16% seen once. Sequencing input: blood. The receptor source for this set is a woman aged 45 to 65 with Graves' hyperthyroidism. Both conserved end residues are part of each CDR3. A D gene is named only where the DNA matches it firmly. Part of the rows lack a size; the others show once, few, many or a class for expanded clones.

abundance,d_gene,v_gene,j_gene,CDR3aa,CDR3nt
once,TRBD1,TRBV6-1,TRBJ2-2,CAGSEAAGGNTGELFF,TGTGCCGGCAGTGAAGCGGCAGGGGGGAACACCGGGGAGCTGTTTTTT
many,.,TRBV3-1,TRBJ2-7,CASSQESSGFRRLQYF,TGTGCCAGCAGCCAAGAGTCCAGCGGGTTCCGCCGGTTGCAGTACTTC
few,TRBD2,TRBV4-2,TRBJ2-7,CASSQGLSGDSYEQYF,TGTGCCAGCAGCCAAGGTCTTAGCGGGGACTCCTACGAGCAGTACTTC
few,.,TRBV3-1,TRBJ1-4,CASSQEGAGGEKLFF,TGTGCCAGCAGCCAAGAGGGAGCCGGAGGTGAAAAACTGTTTTTT
many,.,TRBV28,TRBJ1-5,CASSLYGGRGQPQHF,TGTGCCAGCAGTTTATATGGGGGGCGGGGTCAGCCCCAGCATTTT
many,.,TRBV30,TRBJ2-5,CAWSPPPTGETQYF,TGTGCCTGGAGTCCTCCCCCCACCGGGGAGACCCAGTACTTC
few,.,TRBV2,TRBJ2-6,CASSDWSAGANVLTF,TGTGCCAGCAGTGATTGGTCAGCCGGGGCCAACGTCCTGACTTTC
.,TRBD1,TRBV27,TRBJ2-2,CASGTETNTGELFF,TGTGCCAGCGGGACAGAGACTAACACCGGGGAGCTGTTTTTT
.,TRBD1,TRBV7-9,TRBJ2-7,CASSWPGQGSYEQYF,TGTGCCAGCAGCTGGCCGGGACAGGGGTCCTACGAGCAGTACTTC
.,.,TRBV7-3,TRBJ2-7,CASSLPPATVFSYEQYF,TGTGCCAGCAGCTTACCTCCGGCGACAGTCTTCTCCTACGAGCAGTACTTC
many,TRBD1,TRBV7-3,TRBJ2-3,CASAATGFTDTQYF,TGTGCCAGTGCGGCGACAGGGTTCACAGATACGCAGTATTTT
many,.,TRBV3-1,TRBJ2-3,CASSHALAGTDTQYF,TGTGCCAGCAGCCACGCACTAGCCGGCACAGATACGCAGTATTTT
many,TRBD1,TRBV2,TRBJ2-5,CASSTGQGQETQYF,TGTGCCAGCAGCACCGGACAGGGTCAAGAGACCCAGTACTTC
.,.,TRBV4-1,TRBJ2-5,CASSQYGETQYF,TGCGCCAGCAGCCAATACGGCGAGACCCAGTACTTC
few,.,TRBV3-1,TRBJ2-5,CASSLLRGETQYF,TGTGCCAGCAGCCTTCTAAGGGGAGAGACCCAGTACTTC
.,TRBD1,TRBV28,TRBJ1-5,CASSSWTGGNQPQHF,TGTGCCAGCAGTTCTTGGACAGGGGGCAATCAGCCCCAGCATTTT
many,TRBD2,TRBV2,TRBJ2-2,CASKPVAGVNGELFF,TGTGCCAGCAAACCAGTAGCGGGAGTTAACGGGGAGCTGTTTTTT
many,TRBD2,TRBV20-1,TRBJ2-3,CSARRAGPTDTQYF,TGCAGTGCTAGAAGAGCGGGACCCACAGATACGCAGTATTTT
many,TRBD2,TRBV7-9,TRBJ2-7,CASSLDRSSGRAYEQYF,TGTGCCAGCAGCTTAGATCGGTCTAGCGGGAGGGCGTACGAGCAGTACTTC
.,TRBD2,TRBV6-1,TRBJ2-1,CASSPAGGTSLDEQFF,TGTGCCAGCAGCCCCGCCGGTGGGACTAGCTTGGATGAGCAGTTCTTC
.,TRBD2,TRBV5-1,TRBJ2-1,CASTVGTSGILGNEQFF,TGCGCCAGCACCGTCGGGACTAGCGGGATTTTGGGCAATGAGCAGTTCTTC
once,.,TRBV28,TRBJ2-2,CASSPYRSLSRGAREFGELFF,TGTGCCAGCAGTCCTTATCGAAGTTTGAGCAGGGGAGCGCGGGAGTTCGGGGAGCTGTTTTTT
.,TRBD2,TRBV6-1,TRBJ2-5,CASTLTSGFQETQYF,TGTGCCAGCACCCTAACTAGCGGGTTCCAAGAGACCCAGTACTTC
many,.,TRBV7-2,TRBJ2-4,CASSPRGIDKNIQYF,TGTGCCAGCAGCCCACGTGGGATTGACAAAAACATTCAGTACTTC
few,.,TRBV10-3,TRBJ1-5,CAISEGERGNQPQHF,TGTGCCATCAGTGAGGGTGAGAGGGGCAATCAGCCCCAGCATTTT
many,TRBD1,TRBV12-3/TRBV12-4,TRBJ2-7,CASSLGTGRYEQYF,TGTGCCAGCAGTTTGGGGACAGGCCGCTACGAGCAGTACTTC
few,.,TRBV6-2/TRBV6-3,TRBJ1-3,CASRIGNTIYF,TGTGCCAGCAGGATAGGGAACACCATATATTTT
many,.,TRBV6-1,TRBJ1-2,CASSYGQANLNYGYTF,TGTGCCAGCAGTTACGGTCAGGCGAACCTTAACTATGGCTACACCTTC
few,.,TRBV7-3,TRBJ2-3,CASSLAGARTDTQYF,TGTGCCAGCAGCTTGGCGGGGGCGCGTACAGATACGCAGTATTTT
few,TRBD1,TRBV6-5,TRBJ1-4,CASSYSTGLDEKLFF,TGTGCCAGCAGTTACTCGACAGGGTTGGATGAAAAACTGTTTTTT
.,.,TRBV27,TRBJ1-4,CASSVETTNEKLFF,TGTGCCAGCAGTGTAGAGACAACTAATGAAAAACTGTTTTTT
many,.,TRBV20-1,TRBJ2-3,CSARSTGTDTQYF,TGCAGTGCTAGAAGCACTGGCACAGATACGCAGTATTTT